The present T cell receptor (beta chain) was sequenced within a study of cytomegalovirus exposure and HLA in healthy donors. The V segment lost 5 bases and the J segment 8 bases; nucleotides outside the gene matches: 12. Germline CDR1 is SGHAT and CDR2 is FQNNGV. This CDR3 has 15 residues. Concerning this clone itself: Its antigen is not identified.

PCR involved 60 Vbeta and 13 Jbeta primers. The repertoire was sequenced with immunoSEQ multiplex PCR; TCRdb's copy has only in-frame clones and lacks some. Of about 120,000 clones in the sample, 81% were seen once. Overall study findings and caveats: Per a prior analysis, the majority of TCR beta V segments were productive roughly 90% or roughly 30% of the time.

The sample was PBMCs. This receptor was obtained from a woman in her 40s in good health and CMV-seronegative. The V and J genes are TRBV11-2 and TRBJ2-1; 7 positions agree with TRBD2. The CDR3 is CASSGGGTATDEQFF. Written as DNA, the CDR3 is TGTGCCAGCAGCGGGGGGGGGACTGCTACGGATGAGCAGTTCTTC.